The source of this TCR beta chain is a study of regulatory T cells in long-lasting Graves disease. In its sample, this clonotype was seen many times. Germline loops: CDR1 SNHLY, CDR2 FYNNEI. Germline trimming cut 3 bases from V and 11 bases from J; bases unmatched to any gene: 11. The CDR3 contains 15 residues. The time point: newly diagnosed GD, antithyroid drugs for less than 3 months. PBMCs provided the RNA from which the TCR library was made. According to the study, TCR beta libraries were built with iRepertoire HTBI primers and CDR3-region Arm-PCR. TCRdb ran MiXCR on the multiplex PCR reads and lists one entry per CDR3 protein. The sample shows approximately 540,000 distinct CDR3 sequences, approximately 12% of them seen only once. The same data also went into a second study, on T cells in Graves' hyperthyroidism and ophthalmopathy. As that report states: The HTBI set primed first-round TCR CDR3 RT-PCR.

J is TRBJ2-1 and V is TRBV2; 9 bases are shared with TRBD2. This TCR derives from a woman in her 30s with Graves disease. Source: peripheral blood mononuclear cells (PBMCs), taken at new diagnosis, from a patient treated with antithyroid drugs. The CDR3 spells CASSDGLAGEVKQFF. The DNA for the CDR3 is TGTGCCAGCAGTGACGGATTAGCGGGAGAGGTTAAGCAGTTCTTC.